This is a list of T cell receptor beta chains from one sample in a study of blood T cell repertoires in COVID-19. Profiled with immunoSEQ multiplex PCR; TCRdb holds only in-frame clones, not every one. The top ten hold 1.5% of the sample, which has approximately 200,000 clones, around nine tenths seen once. Sequenced sample: peripheral blood. The receptors come from a man aged 18 to 30 with active or convalescent COVID-19. CDR3s include the opening cysteine and the closing phenylalanine or tryptophan. The D gene is left open where the match is weak. Expanded clones are given a class, and other clones once, few, many or no size at all.

TGTGCCAGCAGTTACTTTGGTAGCGGCAACTCCTACGAGCAGTACTTC	CASSYFGSGNSYEQYF	NA	TRBV6-5	TRBJ2-7	NA
TGTGCCAGCAGCCAAGATTCGCGGGAGAGTGAGCAGTTCTTC	CASSQDSRESEQFF	NA	TRBV4-2	TRBJ2-1	TRBD2
TGTGCCAGCAGCGGGAGGGACTACAACGATGAGCAGTTCTTC	CASSGRDYNDEQFF	NA	TRBV7-9	TRBJ2-1	TRBD2
TGTGCCAGCAGTACAGGGGACTATGGCTACACCTTC	CASSTGDYGYTF	NA	TRBV12-3/TRBV12-4	TRBJ1-2	TRBD1
TGCAGCGGTACCGGGACAGTGAACACTGAAGCTTTCTTT	CSGTGTVNTEAFF	NA	TRBV29-1	TRBJ1-1	TRBD1
TGTGCCAGCAGTGATTCATTGACTACCAACTATAATTCACCCCTCCACTTT	CASSDSLTTNYNSPLHF	once	TRBV2	TRBJ1-6	NA
TGTGCCAGCAGCGTAGGCCCGACGGGCTCCTACAATGAGCAGTTCTTC	CASSVGPTGSYNEQFF	NA	TRBV9	TRBJ2-1	NA
TGTGCCAGCAGTGTGGGGGCCAACTATGGCTACACCTTC	CASSVGANYGYTF	few	TRBV21-1	TRBJ1-2	NA
TGTGCCAGCAGGGGGCCAGGGGGCTTCGGCGGCTACACCTTC	CASRGPGGFGGYTF	NA	TRBV25-1	TRBJ1-2	TRBD1
TGCGCCAGCAGTTATGGACATACTTCTAGCACAGATACGCAGTATTTT	CASSYGHTSSTDTQYF	NA	TRBV5-1	TRBJ2-3	NA
TGCGCCAGCAGTACCAACAGGGAGGGGTACTACAATGAGCAGTTCTTC	CASSTNREGYYNEQFF	NA	TRBV10-2	TRBJ2-1	NA
TGTGCCAGCATCCCGTTTCGGGGACAGCGCTCCTACAATGAGCAGTTCTTC	CASIPFRGQRSYNEQFF	NA	TRBV28	TRBJ2-1	TRBD1
TGTGCCAGCAGTTACGGCGGGAGTGGAGATACGCAGTATTTT	CASSYGGSGDTQYF	NA	TRBV6-2/TRBV6-3	TRBJ2-3	TRBD2
TGTGCCATCAGCTGGGGGACAGGTTCGAACACTGAAGCTTTCTTT	CAISWGTGSNTEAFF	NA	TRBV10-3	TRBJ1-1	TRBD1
TGTGCCAGCTCACCACGGAGGGAAGATCAGCCCCAGCATTTT	CASSPRREDQPQHF	NA	TRBV18	TRBJ1-5	NA
TGTGCCACCAGCAGCCCTGACAGGGGGCTGACAGATACGCAGTATTTT	CATSSPDRGLTDTQYF	NA	TRBV15	TRBJ2-3	TRBD1
TGTGCCAGTAGTCCATACAGGGGGACCATGAACACTGAAGCTTTCTTT	CASSPYRGTMNTEAFF	NA	TRBV19	TRBJ1-1	TRBD1
TGCAGCGTTGATGCGGGCTACGAGCAGTACTTC	CSVDAGYEQYF	NA	TRBV29-1	TRBJ2-7	NA
TGTGCCAGCAGTGGTCCCGGGACAGACGTTTACGAGCAGTACTTC	CASSGPGTDVYEQYF	NA	TRBV6-2/TRBV6-3	TRBJ2-7	TRBD1
TGTGCCAGCAGTGCCGGGAGGTACGCTGAAGCTTTCTTT	CASSAGRYAEAFF	NA	TRBV28	TRBJ1-1	NA
TGTGCCAGCAGGATGTGGAGGGAGAGCGACTATGGCTACACCTTC	CASRMWRESDYGYTF	NA	TRBV7-9	TRBJ1-2	NA
TGTGCCAGCACCCGGACTAGCTTACCTCATACGCAGTATTTT	CASTRTSLPHTQYF	NA	TRBV28	TRBJ2-3	TRBD2
TGTGCCAGCAGCCAAGAACGGGACTTCTATGGCTACACCTTC	CASSQERDFYGYTF	NA	TRBV14	TRBJ1-2	NA
TGTGCCAGCAGCGGCCTGACTAGCGGGGCCTCCTACGAGCAGTACTTC	CASSGLTSGASYEQYF	NA	TRBV14	TRBJ2-7	TRBD2
TGCGCCAGCAGCTTGAATCCAGGGGAGACTGAAGCTTTCTTT	CASSLNPGETEAFF	once	TRBV5-1	TRBJ1-1	NA
TGTGCCAGCAGCTTTGGGACTACCTACAATGAGCAGTTCTTC	CASSFGTTYNEQFF	NA	TRBV7-3	TRBJ2-1	TRBD2
TGTGCCAGCAGCTTCGAGGTAGCTAACGAGCAGTACTTC	CASSFEVANEQYF	NA	TRBV7-2	TRBJ2-7	NA
TGTGCCAGCAGCGCCCAGGGTTTGGGCACTGAAGCTTTCTTT	CASSAQGLGTEAFF	NA	TRBV7-2	TRBJ1-1	NA
TGTGCCAGCAGCTTGGGACAGAACCCCACAGATACGCAGTATTTT	CASSLGQNPTDTQYF	once	TRBV5-4	TRBJ2-3	NA
TGCGCCAGCAGCCAAGATAGCGGGAGGAGGGAGACCCAGTACTTC	CASSQDSGRRETQYF	once	TRBV4-1	TRBJ2-5	TRBD2
TGCGCCAGCAGCCAGGGGACAGGGCGAGGGGCCAACGTCCTGACTTTC	CASSQGTGRGANVLTF	NA	TRBV4-1	TRBJ2-6	TRBD1
TGTGCCAGCAGTGCCGACAGGGTCCAGAGAGCCTACGAGCAGTACTTC	CASSADRVQRAYEQYF	NA	TRBV25-1	TRBJ2-7	TRBD1
TGTGCCAGTAAACGTACTCCCACCTCCTCTGGAAACACCATATATTTT	CASKRTPTSSGNTIYF	NA	TRBV19	TRBJ1-3	NA
TGTGCCAGTAGTCCCAGGGGACAGTTTTACGAGCAGTACTTC	CASSPRGQFYEQYF	NA	TRBV19	TRBJ2-7	TRBD1
TGTGCCAGCTCACCGCCAGGACAGGGGGAGAAACTGTTTTTT	CASSPPGQGEKLFF	NA	TRBV18	TRBJ1-4	TRBD1
TGTGCCAGCAGTGATTCCGGGACAGGGGAAACTCAGCCCCAGCATTTT	CASSDSGTGETQPQHF	few	TRBV6-1	TRBJ1-5	TRBD1
TGCGCCAGCGGAGATTTAACCGGACAGGGACTTAACTATGGCTACACCTTC	CASGDLTGQGLNYGYTF	NA	TRBV5-1	TRBJ1-2	TRBD1
TGTGCCAGTAGTCGGGACAGCTCCTTCCGCGAGCAGTACTTC	CASSRDSSFREQYF	NA	TRBV19	TRBJ2-7	TRBD1
TGTGCCAGCAGCTGGGTAGGGGACTTGGGGACCCTCCACTTT	CASSWVGDLGTLHF	NA	TRBV5-6	TRBJ1-6	NA
TGTGCCAGCAGGCCTAGCGGTGCAACTAATGAAAAACTGTTTTTT	CASRPSGATNEKLFF	NA	TRBV2	TRBJ1-4	NA
TGTGCCAGCAGCCCCCTTTCAAACACCATATATTTT	CASSPLSNTIYF	NA	TRBV11-2	TRBJ1-3	NA
TGTGCCAGCAGCCGGACAGGTCGGAACACTGAAGCTTTCTTT	CASSRTGRNTEAFF	NA	TRBV7-8	TRBJ1-1	TRBD1
TGTGCCTGGAGTCCCGGTCTGGAGCAGTACTTC	CAWSPGLEQYF	once	TRBV30	TRBJ2-7	NA
TGTGCCAGCAGTCCCCTAGCGGGAGGTCAACTCCAAGAGACCCAGTACTTC	CASSPLAGGQLQETQYF	NA	TRBV6-2/TRBV6-3	TRBJ2-5	TRBD2
TGCAGCGTTAATCCAGGGTTCACCTACAATGAGCAGTTCTTC	CSVNPGFTYNEQFF	NA	TRBV29-1	TRBJ2-1	NA
TGTGCCAGCAGTTTTGTCACAGGGGATCTGAACACTGAAGCTTTCTTT	CASSFVTGDLNTEAFF	NA	TRBV28	TRBJ1-1	TRBD1
TGCGCCAGCAGTCCCAGCGGAAGAAACAATGAGCAGTTCTTC	CASSPSGRNNEQFF	once	TRBV10-2	TRBJ2-1	NA
TGTGCCAGCAGTTTTACGACTGTCACCGGGGAGCTGTTTTTT	CASSFTTVTGELFF	NA	TRBV27	TRBJ2-2	NA
TGTGCCAGCAGCTCTCTGACAGGACGTGGGGATTCACCCCTCCACTTT	CASSSLTGRGDSPLHF	NA	TRBV25-1	TRBJ1-6	NA
TGTGCCAGCTCACCACCGTCGGGGGGCCCGAGGACCGGGGAGCTGTTTTTT	CASSPPSGGPRTGELFF	once	TRBV18	TRBJ2-2	NA
TGTGCCAGCAGCTTAGTAGCTCCGAACAATGAGCAGTTCTTC	CASSLVAPNNEQFF	NA	TRBV7-9	TRBJ2-1	NA
TGTGCCTGGAGTAACAGGGGAACGCTTTACAATGAGCAGTTCTTC	CAWSNRGTLYNEQFF	NA	TRBV30	TRBJ2-1	TRBD1
TGTGCCAGCAATATGGGACAGATCTCTGGAAACACCATATATTTT	CASNMGQISGNTIYF	NA	TRBV28	TRBJ1-3	TRBD1
TGTGCCAGCAGCCAAGACAGGGGGCCCCACGAGCAGTACTTC	CASSQDRGPHEQYF	NA	TRBV14	TRBJ2-7	TRBD1
TGTGCCAGCAGACAGGGGAGCAGCGAGCAGTACTTC	CASRQGSSEQYF	NA	TRBV7-2	TRBJ2-7	TRBD1
TGTGCCAGCAGCTTAGGGCAGATCACAGGTGAGCAGTTCTTC	CASSLGQITGEQFF	NA	TRBV7-3	TRBJ2-1	NA
TGCAGCGTTGTTCCTAGCGGGAGGCCAGATACGCAGTATTTT	CSVVPSGRPDTQYF	NA	TRBV29-1	TRBJ2-3	TRBD2
TGTGCCAGCAGTGAAGCAGGGTACCCCCAGCATTTT	CASSEAGYPQHF	once	TRBV25-1	TRBJ1-5	NA
TGCGCCAGCAGCTGGAACGTTGGACAGGGGGGTACTGAAGCTTTCTTT	CASSWNVGQGGTEAFF	NA	TRBV5-1	TRBJ1-1	TRBD1